This TCR beta chain is drawn from a study of CD8+ T cells in alopecia areata. CDR3 length equals 13 residues. The germline V gene encodes CDR1 SQVTM and CDR2 ANQGSEA. V shed 6 bases and J shed 6 bases, with 15 bases lying between them. Sequencing used cDNA as its template, made by extracting RNA and reverse transcribing it. Sequencing used immunoSEQ multiplex PCR; TCRdb keeps in-frame clones, though not all of them. The repertoire holds 200,000 to 250,000 clones, with less than 75% as singletons. Treatment in this sample: oral pan-JAK inhibitor, 5-10 mg twice daily. The TCR was taken from a human donor with alopecia areata. The V call is TRBV29-1, the J call TRBJ1-5; D is ambiguous. Sequencing used CD4+ T cells sorted from blood, obtained at week 4, from a patient treated with tofacitinib. CDR3 region: CSVVPDWGQPQHF. The CDR3, as DNA: TGCAGCGTCGTCCCCGACTGGGGTCAGCCCCAGCATTTT.